The present TCR beta chain was sequenced within a study of blood T cell repertoires in COVID-19. As for the study in general: Specimens from acute and convalescent COVID-19 originated in the United States, Italy and Spain.

While infection was still active, Seattle patients were enrolled and then followed longitudinally. Trimming took 5 bases from V and 2 from J, leaving 10 bases between them. The CDR3 is made up of 14 amino acids. CDR1 LNHNV and CDR2 YYDKDF come from the germline V gene (reference sequence). The data were produced by immunoSEQ multiplex PCR, yet TCRdb's version contains in-frame clones alone and is incomplete. This sample has fewer than 250,000 clones, with about nine tenths found just once. Sequences were obtained from peripheral blood. The sequence derives from a man aged 25 to 40 with COVID-19, enrolled during active disease. The chain is built from TRBV15 and TRBJ1-3; tentative D call: TRBD1 (6 bases). The CDR3 DNA sequence: TGTGCCACCAGCGCCCGGGACACTGGAAACACCATATATTTT. Its translation is CATSARDTGNTIYF.